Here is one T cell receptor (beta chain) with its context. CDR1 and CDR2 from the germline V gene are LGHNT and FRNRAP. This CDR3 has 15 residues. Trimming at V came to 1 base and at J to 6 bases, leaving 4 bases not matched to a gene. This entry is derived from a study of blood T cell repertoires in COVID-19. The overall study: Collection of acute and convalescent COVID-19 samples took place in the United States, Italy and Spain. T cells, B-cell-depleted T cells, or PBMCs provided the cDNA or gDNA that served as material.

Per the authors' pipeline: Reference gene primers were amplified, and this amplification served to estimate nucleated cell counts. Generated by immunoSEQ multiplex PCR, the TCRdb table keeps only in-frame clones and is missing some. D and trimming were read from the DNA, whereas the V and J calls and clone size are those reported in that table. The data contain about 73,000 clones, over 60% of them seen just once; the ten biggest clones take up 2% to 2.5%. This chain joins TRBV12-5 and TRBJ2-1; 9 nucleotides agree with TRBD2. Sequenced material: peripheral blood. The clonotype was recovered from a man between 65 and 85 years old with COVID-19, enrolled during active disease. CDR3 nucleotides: TGTGCTAGTGGTTTGGGTAGCGGGAGCTTCAATGAGCAGTTCTTC. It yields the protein CASGLGSGSFNEQFF. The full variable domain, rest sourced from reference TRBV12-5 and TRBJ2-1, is DARVTQTPRHKVTEMGQEVTMRCQPILGHNTVFWYRQTMMQGLELLAYFRNRAPLDDSGMPKDRFSAEMPDATLATLKIQPSEPRDSAVYFCASGLGSGSFNEQFFGPGTRLTVL.